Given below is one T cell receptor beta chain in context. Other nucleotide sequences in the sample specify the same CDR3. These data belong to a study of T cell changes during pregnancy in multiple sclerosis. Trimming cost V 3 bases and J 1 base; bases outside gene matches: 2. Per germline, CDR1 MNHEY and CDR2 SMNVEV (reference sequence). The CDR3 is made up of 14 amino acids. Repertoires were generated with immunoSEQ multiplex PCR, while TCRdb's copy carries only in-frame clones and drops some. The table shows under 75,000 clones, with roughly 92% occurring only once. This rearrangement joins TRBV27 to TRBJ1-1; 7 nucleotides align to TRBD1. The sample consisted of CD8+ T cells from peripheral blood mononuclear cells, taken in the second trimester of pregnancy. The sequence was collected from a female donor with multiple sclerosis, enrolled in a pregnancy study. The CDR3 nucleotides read TGTGCCAGCAGTTTTTCAGGGGGGAACACTGAAGCTTTCTTT. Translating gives CASSFSGGNTEAFF.